The rows below give T cell receptor beta chains drawn from one sample of a study of blood T cell repertoires in COVID-19. The assay was immunoSEQ multiplex PCR, and TCRdb's table has in-frame clones only and misses some. This sample yields 150,000 to 200,000 clones, of which roughly 90% are seen a single time; approximately 8.2% belongs to the top ten. Specimen: PBMCs or T cells enriched from blood (not recorded which). The receptors stem from a woman aged 18-29 years who had recovered from COVID-19. The CDR3 runs from the conserved cysteine through the conserved F or W. The D gene is left open where the match is weak. Clone size is shown for a subset of rows, as once, few, many or a class of expanded clone.

abundance: NA; d_gene: NA; j_gene: TRBJ1-3; v_gene: TRBV30; CDR3aa: CAWNGATDPGNTIYF; CDR3nt: TGTGCCTGGAATGGTGCGACAGACCCTGGAAACACCATATATTTT
abundance: NA; d_gene: TRBD1; j_gene: TRBJ2-6; v_gene: TRBV10-3; CDR3aa: CATLDRGSTTGANVLTF; CDR3nt: TGTGCCACGTTAGACAGGGGGAGTACCACTGGGGCCAACGTCCTGACTTTC
abundance: once; d_gene: NA; j_gene: TRBJ2-7; v_gene: TRBV18; CDR3aa: CASSPTETYEQYF; CDR3nt: TGTGCCAGCTCCCCCACCGAGACCTACGAGCAGTACTTC
abundance: NA; d_gene: NA; j_gene: TRBJ2-7; v_gene: TRBV27; CDR3aa: CASSLGGEPYEQYF; CDR3nt: TGTGCCAGCAGTTTAGGAGGGGAACCCTACGAGCAGTACTTC
abundance: NA; d_gene: TRBD2; j_gene: TRBJ2-1; v_gene: TRBV7-9; CDR3aa: CASSLLSSGAHEQFF; CDR3nt: TGTGCCAGCAGCTTACTATCTAGCGGGGCCCATGAGCAGTTCTTC
abundance: NA; d_gene: TRBD1; j_gene: TRBJ1-5; v_gene: TRBV28; CDR3aa: CASSPFVRDRGPGGNQPQHF; CDR3nt: TGTGCCAGCAGCCCCTTCGTAAGGGACAGGGGGCCCGGGGGCAATCAGCCCCAGCATTTT
abundance: NA; d_gene: TRBD1; j_gene: TRBJ2-1; v_gene: TRBV3-1/TRBV3-2; CDR3aa: CASSQDGQVNEQFF; CDR3nt: TGTGCCAGCAGCCAGGATGGACAGGTCAATGAGCAGTTCTTC
abundance: NA; d_gene: TRBD1; j_gene: TRBJ1-2; v_gene: TRBV7-9; CDR3aa: CASSLKGGHYGYTF; CDR3nt: TGTGCCAGCAGCTTAAAAGGGGGCCACTATGGCTACACCTTC
abundance: NA; d_gene: NA; j_gene: TRBJ1-4; v_gene: TRBV21-1; CDR3aa: CASSIPTGLVGCATNEKLFF; CDR3nt: TGTGCCAGCAGCATCCCCACAGGTTTAGTCGGATGTGCAACTAATGAAAAACTGTTTTTT
abundance: NA; d_gene: NA; j_gene: TRBJ2-2; v_gene: TRBV2; CDR3aa: CASRTEGGELFF; CDR3nt: TGTGCCAGCAGGACTGAGGGCGGGGAGCTGTTTTTT
abundance: NA; d_gene: TRBD2; j_gene: TRBJ2-3; v_gene: TRBV29-1; CDR3aa: CSAPSGGNTDTQYF; CDR3nt: TGCAGCGCACCAAGCGGGGGGAACACAGATACGCAGTATTTT
abundance: NA; d_gene: NA; j_gene: TRBJ2-5; v_gene: TRBV25-1; CDR3aa: CASSEGLNRQQETQYF; CDR3nt: TGTGCCAGCAGTGAGGGCCTGAACCGACAGCAAGAGACCCAGTACTTC
abundance: NA; d_gene: NA; j_gene: TRBJ2-1; v_gene: TRBV5-1; CDR3aa: CASSLVGLASNEQFF; CDR3nt: TGCGCCAGCAGCTTGGTAGGTCTAGCCAGCAATGAGCAGTTCTTC
abundance: NA; d_gene: NA; j_gene: TRBJ2-3; v_gene: TRBV29-1; CDR3aa: CSVLSGDTQYF; CDR3nt: TGCAGCGTCCTCTCGGGAGATACGCAGTATTTT
abundance: NA; d_gene: NA; j_gene: TRBJ1-2; v_gene: TRBV7-9; CDR3aa: CASSHPGEGYTF; CDR3nt: TGTGCCAGCAGTCACCCGGGGGAGGGCTACACCTTC
abundance: NA; d_gene: NA; j_gene: TRBJ2-1; v_gene: TRBV19; CDR3aa: CASSTDIPGLNYNEQFF; CDR3nt: TGTGCCAGTAGTACTGACATCCCGGGACTCAACTACAATGAGCAGTTCTTC
abundance: NA; d_gene: TRBD1; j_gene: TRBJ1-4; v_gene: TRBV2; CDR3aa: CANLRDSEEGEKLFF; CDR3nt: TGTGCCAACTTAAGGGACAGTGAAGAAGGTGAAAAACTGTTTTTT
abundance: NA; d_gene: TRBD1; j_gene: TRBJ1-5; v_gene: TRBV19; CDR3aa: CASSRETGSGQPQHF; CDR3nt: TGTGCCAGTAGTAGAGAGACAGGGTCGGGTCAGCCCCAGCATTTT
abundance: NA; d_gene: NA; j_gene: TRBJ1-5; v_gene: TRBV19; CDR3aa: CASSSTNNQPQHF; CDR3nt: TGTGCCAGTAGTTCGACAAACAATCAGCCCCAGCATTTT
abundance: NA; d_gene: NA; j_gene: TRBJ1-4; v_gene: TRBV6-5; CDR3aa: CASSQGFSNEKLFF; CDR3nt: TGTGCCAGCAGTCAGGGGTTTAGTAATGAAAAACTGTTTTTT
abundance: NA; d_gene: TRBD1; j_gene: TRBJ2-7; v_gene: TRBV10-3; CDR3aa: CAIRTGIAYEQYF; CDR3nt: TGTGCCATCCGGACAGGGATCGCCTACGAGCAGTACTTC
abundance: NA; d_gene: NA; j_gene: TRBJ1-1; v_gene: TRBV12-3/TRBV12-4; CDR3aa: CASSHRREGAFF; CDR3nt: TGTGCCAGCAGTCACCGACGGGAAGGAGCTTTCTTT
abundance: NA; d_gene: TRBD1; j_gene: TRBJ1-5; v_gene: TRBV30; CDR3aa: CAWSGQGHQPQHF; CDR3nt: TGTGCCTGGAGTGGACAGGGACATCAGCCCCAGCATTTT
abundance: once; d_gene: NA; j_gene: TRBJ1-1; v_gene: TRBV2; CDR3aa: CASRVGQNTEAFF; CDR3nt: TGTGCCAGCAGAGTGGGACAGAACACTGAAGCTTTCTTT
abundance: NA; d_gene: NA; j_gene: TRBJ1-1; v_gene: TRBV23-1; CDR3aa: CASSQPQGWAVEDEAFF; CDR3nt: TGCGCCAGCAGTCAACCCCAGGGATGGGCAGTGGAAGATGAAGCTTTCTTT
abundance: NA; d_gene: NA; j_gene: TRBJ1-5; v_gene: TRBV6-5; CDR3aa: CASRGANQPQHF; CDR3nt: TGTGCCAGCAGAGGGGCGAATCAGCCCCAGCATTTT
abundance: NA; d_gene: TRBD1; j_gene: TRBJ1-2; v_gene: TRBV5-1; CDR3aa: CASSFGQGLSYGYTF; CDR3nt: TGCGCCAGCAGCTTCGGACAGGGATTGTCCTATGGCTACACCTTC
abundance: NA; d_gene: NA; j_gene: TRBJ1-4; v_gene: TRBV9; CDR3aa: CASSDGTPEKLFF; CDR3nt: TGTGCCAGCAGCGACGGGACACCTGAAAAACTGTTTTTT
abundance: NA; d_gene: NA; j_gene: TRBJ1-5; v_gene: TRBV19; CDR3aa: CASRWGIQRGQPQHF; CDR3nt: TGTGCCAGTAGATGGGGGATCCAACGGGGGCAGCCCCAGCATTTT
abundance: NA; d_gene: NA; j_gene: TRBJ2-3; v_gene: TRBV2; CDR3aa: CASTRAIDTQYF; CDR3nt: TGTGCCAGCACGAGGGCCATCGATACGCAGTATTTT
abundance: NA; d_gene: NA; j_gene: TRBJ2-5; v_gene: TRBV5-6; CDR3aa: CASSLARAAKETQYF; CDR3nt: TGTGCCAGCAGCTTGGCCAGGGCCGCAAAAGAGACCCAGTACTTC
abundance: NA; d_gene: TRBD2; j_gene: TRBJ2-2; v_gene: TRBV6-5; CDR3aa: CASSPGTSHTGELFF; CDR3nt: TGTGCCAGCAGTCCCGGGACTAGTCACACCGGGGAGCTGTTTTTT
abundance: NA; d_gene: NA; j_gene: TRBJ1-6; v_gene: TRBV7-9; CDR3aa: CASSLTGYNSPLHF; CDR3nt: TGTGCCAGCAGCTTAACAGGGTATAATTCACCCCTCCACTTT
abundance: NA; d_gene: NA; j_gene: TRBJ1-5; v_gene: TRBV7-5; CDR3aa: CVRSLGQARAQPQHF; CDR3nt: TGTGTCAGAAGCTTAGGGCAGGCCCGAGCTCAGCCCCAGCATTTT
abundance: NA; d_gene: TRBD1; j_gene: TRBJ2-5; v_gene: TRBV24-1; CDR3aa: CATRGQEETQYF; CDR3nt: TGTGCCACCAGGGGACAGGAAGAGACCCAGTACTTC
abundance: NA; d_gene: NA; j_gene: TRBJ1-6; v_gene: TRBV9; CDR3aa: CASSVGIGGFPSYNSPLHF; CDR3nt: TGTGCCAGCAGCGTGGGGATAGGAGGGTTCCCCTCCTATAATTCACCCCTCCACTTT
abundance: NA; d_gene: TRBD1; j_gene: TRBJ1-2; v_gene: TRBV12-3/TRBV12-4; CDR3aa: CASTGGGGYTF; CDR3nt: TGTGCCAGTACAGGGGGTGGTGGCTACACCTTC
abundance: NA; d_gene: NA; j_gene: TRBJ1-1; v_gene: TRBV29-1; CDR3aa: CSVEIGGNTEAFF; CDR3nt: TGCAGCGTTGAAATCGGTGGGAACACTGAAGCTTTCTTT
abundance: NA; d_gene: TRBD1; j_gene: TRBJ1-2; v_gene: TRBV5-1; CDR3aa: CASREQGHYGYTF; CDR3nt: TGCGCCAGCAGGGAACAGGGGCACTATGGCTACACCTTC
abundance: NA; d_gene: TRBD1; j_gene: TRBJ1-2; v_gene: TRBV4-2; CDR3aa: CASSQVSGTGDLAYTF; CDR3nt: TGTGCCAGCAGCCAAGTTTCGGGGACAGGCGACTTAGCCTACACCTTC
abundance: NA; d_gene: TRBD1; j_gene: TRBJ2-1; v_gene: TRBV3-1/TRBV3-2; CDR3aa: CASSPQFGTDNEQFF; CDR3nt: TGTGCCAGCAGCCCCCAATTTGGGACAGATAATGAGCAGTTCTTC
abundance: NA; d_gene: TRBD1; j_gene: TRBJ1-6; v_gene: TRBV6-5; CDR3aa: CASRGQAYNSPLHF; CDR3nt: TGTGCCAGCAGGGGACAGGCATATAATTCACCCCTCCACTTT
abundance: NA; d_gene: TRBD1; j_gene: TRBJ1-2; v_gene: TRBV7-9; CDR3aa: CASRGDRGEGYTF; CDR3nt: TGTGCCAGCAGGGGGGACAGGGGCGAAGGCTACACCTTC
abundance: NA; d_gene: TRBD1; j_gene: TRBJ1-2; v_gene: TRBV9; CDR3aa: CASSVSPTGGGYTF; CDR3nt: TGTGCCAGCAGCGTAAGCCCCACAGGGGGAGGCTACACCTTC
abundance: NA; d_gene: NA; j_gene: TRBJ2-7; v_gene: TRBV30; CDR3aa: CAWSVKGAYEQYF; CDR3nt: TGTGCCTGGAGTGTTAAGGGGGCCTACGAGCAGTACTTC
abundance: few; d_gene: TRBD2; j_gene: TRBJ2-3; v_gene: TRBV5-1; CDR3aa: CASSLGTSGGAGTDTQYF; CDR3nt: TGCGCCAGCAGCTTGGGGACTAGCGGGGGGGCAGGCACAGATACGCAGTATTTT
abundance: NA; d_gene: NA; j_gene: TRBJ1-4; v_gene: TRBV7-3; CDR3aa: CASSPTGQGGEKLFF; CDR3nt: TGTGCCAGCAGCCCAACGGGGCAGGGAGGCGAAAAACTGTTTTTT
abundance: NA; d_gene: NA; j_gene: TRBJ1-2; v_gene: TRBV2; CDR3aa: CASKSEGSSYGYTF; CDR3nt: TGTGCCAGCAAGAGTGAGGGATCATCCTATGGCTACACCTTC
abundance: NA; d_gene: TRBD1; j_gene: TRBJ2-3; v_gene: TRBV13; CDR3aa: CASSSRDRGPERSTDTQYF; CDR3nt: TGTGCCAGCAGCTCCCGGGACAGGGGGCCGGAACGAAGCACAGATACGCAGTATTTT
abundance: NA; d_gene: TRBD1; j_gene: TRBJ1-2; v_gene: TRBV7-9; CDR3aa: CASSFRDRARRSHYGYTF; CDR3nt: TGTGCCAGCAGCTTCCGGGACAGGGCCCGCCGTTCGCACTATGGCTACACCTTC
abundance: NA; d_gene: NA; j_gene: TRBJ2-2; v_gene: TRBV9; CDR3aa: CASSGGLNTGELFF; CDR3nt: TGTGCCAGCAGCGGAGGGTTGAACACCGGGGAGCTGTTTTTT
abundance: NA; d_gene: TRBD1; j_gene: TRBJ2-1; v_gene: TRBV7-9; CDR3aa: CASSITGGGYNEQFF; CDR3nt: TGTGCCAGCAGCATTACAGGGGGCGGGTACAATGAGCAGTTCTTC
abundance: NA; d_gene: TRBD1; j_gene: TRBJ1-6; v_gene: TRBV28; CDR3aa: CASGQGDSPLHF; CDR3nt: TGTGCCAGCGGGCAGGGGGATTCACCCCTCCACTTT
abundance: NA; d_gene: NA; j_gene: TRBJ1-1; v_gene: TRBV7-3; CDR3aa: CASSLQENTEAFF; CDR3nt: TGTGCCAGCAGCTTACAGGAGAACACTGAAGCTTTCTTT